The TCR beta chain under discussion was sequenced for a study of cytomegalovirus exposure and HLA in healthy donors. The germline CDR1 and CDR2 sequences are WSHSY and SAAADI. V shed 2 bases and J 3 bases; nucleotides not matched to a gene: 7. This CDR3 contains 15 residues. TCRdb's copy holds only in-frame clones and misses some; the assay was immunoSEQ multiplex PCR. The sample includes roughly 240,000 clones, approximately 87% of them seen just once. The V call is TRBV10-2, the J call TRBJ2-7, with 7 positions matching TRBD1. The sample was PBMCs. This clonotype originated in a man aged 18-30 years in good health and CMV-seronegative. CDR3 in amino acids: CASSEVGQSFYEQYF. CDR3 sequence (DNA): TGCGCCAGCAGTGAGGTGGGACAGTCCTTCTACGAGCAGTACTTC.